Following are 12 T cell receptor beta chains from one sample sequenced in a study of post-analysis software for immune sequencing data. Included in the TCR beta cDNA libraries were unique molecular identifiers. TCRdb re-derived calls from the PCR reads in MiXCR, one entry per CDR3 protein. The data show roughly 400,000 distinct CDR3 sequences, with about 40% seen just once and 6% to 9% held by the top ten. Points from the study as a whole: Patients carried roughly 5 TRBV segments more frequently than controls did, and TRBV5-6, TRBV5-1 and TRBV20-1 were among them.

No cognate antigen is known for these TCRs. The sample was blood. These receptor sequences come from a girl aged 2 to 10 with multiple sclerosis.

This clonotype showed up just once. The chain couples TRBV4-2 to TRBJ1-2; tentatively, D is TRBD1 (5 bases). V lost 3 bases, J lost 4 bases, and 18 bases lay in between. This CDR3 has 16 amino acids. Germline V CDR1 and CDR2: LGHNA, YNFKEQ. The DNA for the CDR3 is TGTGCCAGCAGCCAGGACCCGGGGCCAAACTTCTATGGCTACACCTTC. Encoded protein: CASSQDPGPNFYGYTF.

This clonotype was observed a few times. The J gene is TRBJ2-5, the V gene TRBV24-1, with 11 bases that match TRBD2. The CDR3 consists of 16 residues. Germline V lookup: CDR1 KGHDR, CDR2 SFDVKD. V trimming: 3 bases; J trimming: 11 bases; junction bases outside the gene matches: 13. The CDR3 DNA sequence: TGTGCCACCAGTGATGCAGGGACTAGCGGAGTTTTTGAGCAGTACTTC. This encodes CATSDAGTSGVFEQYF.

This clonotype was found once. The chain combines TRBV6-5 with TRBJ2-7, with 9 bases fitting TRBD1. The ends lost 6 bases at V and 3 bases at J; junction bases unmatched: 6. CDR1 and CDR2 from the germline V gene are MNHEY and SVGAGI. CDR3 length equals 14 residues. The CDR3: CASSPGQGCYEQYF. CDR3 bases: TGTGCCAGCAGCCCGGGACAGGGTTGCTACGAGCAGTACTTC.

The genes are TRBV6-5 and TRBJ1-2; possible D gene TRBD1, 5 bases. V was pared by 7 bases and J by 0 bases, with 12 bases between. CDR1 is MNHEY and CDR2 is SVGAGI in the germline V gene. The CDR3 consists of 14 residues. In DNA, the CDR3 is TGTGCCAGCACCGGGGCAGTGGCTAACTATGGCTACACCTTC. Encoded protein: CASTGAVANYGYTF.

V usage is TRBV5-1 and J usage is TRBJ2-1; 8 nucleotides line up with TRBD1. The CDR3 length is 17 residues. Germline CDR1 is SGHRS and CDR2 is YFSETQ. V shed 0 bases, J shed 5 bases, and the junction held 10 bases outside the gene matches. The CDR3 coding sequence is TGCGCCAGCAGCTTGGAACAGGGGGACCTTCTACACAATGAGCAGTTCTTC. It yields the protein CASSLEQGDLLHNEQFF.

This clonotype was detected a few times. The rearrangement links TRBV7-9 to TRBJ2-5, with 10 bases matching TRBD1. This CDR3 is 15 amino acids long. With V trimmed by 5 bases and J by 4 bases, 7 bases remained unmatched. CDR1 SEHNR and CDR2 FQNEAQ come from the germline V gene (reference sequence). CDR3 region: CASSLGTGDGETQYF. CDR3 DNA sequence: TGTGCCAGCAGCCTGGGGACAGGGGATGGAGAGACCCAGTACTTC. Filled out from reference TRBV7-9 and TRBJ2-5, the complete variable domain reads DTGVSQNPRHKITKRGQNVTFRCDPISEHNRLYWYRQTLGQGPEFLTYFQNEAQLEKSRLLSDRFSAERPKGSFSTLEIQRTEQGDSAMYLCASSLGTGDGETQYFGPGTRLLVL.

The chain employs TRBV7-3 and TRBJ2-1; unclear D gene. Germline V lookup: CDR1 SGHTA, CDR2 FQGTGA. The CDR3 runs 11 residues. The V gene lost 2 bases and the J gene lost 10 bases, with 6 bases spanning the gap. The CDR3 sequence: CASSLLKEQFF. In DNA form, the CDR3 reads TGTGCCAGCAGCTTATTAAAGGAGCAGTTCTTC. The entire variable domain, with the rest obtained from reference TRBV7-3 and TRBJ2-1, is as follows: GAGVSQTPSNKVTEKGKYVELRCDPISGHTALYWYRQSLGQGPEFLIYFQGTGAADDSGLPNDRFFAVRPEGSVSTLKIQRTERGDSAVYLCASSLLKEQFFGPGTRLTVL.

The chain links TRBV27 to TRBJ1-5; TRBD1 aligns across 7 bases. V dropped 5 bases and J dropped 6; count of bases not matched to a gene: 10. Germline V lookup: CDR1 MNHEY, CDR2 SMNVEV (reference sequence). This CDR3 comprises 15 residues. The CDR3 spells CASSPRDRLTQPQHF. For the CDR3, the DNA is TGTGCCAGCAGTCCCCGGGACAGATTAACTCAGCCCCAGCATTTT.

This clonotype showed up just a few times. The chain combines TRBV29-1 with TRBJ2-1, with TRBD1 matching 8 bases. CDR1 SQVTM and CDR2 ANQGSEA come from the germline V gene. V was clipped by 3 bases and J by 10 bases; unmatched bases: 14. This CDR3 comprises 15 residues. CDR3 coding DNA: TGCAGCGTTGAGGACAGGGAGGCCCTACAATTGGAGCAGTTCTTC. Translated, it gives CSVEDREALQLEQFF.

This clonotype was recorded a few times. CDR3 amino acids: CASSQELSGTTDTQYF. The CDR3 DNA reads as TGCGCCAGCAGCCAAGAGCTTAGCGGGACGACAGATACGCAGTATTTT. V is TRBV4-3 and J is TRBJ2-3, with 8 positions matching TRBD2. J was trimmed by 3 bases and V by 0 bases; bases with no gene match: 5. The germline gives CDR1 LGHNA, CDR2 YSLEER. CDR3 size: 16 residues.

The V gene is TRBV29-1, the J gene TRBJ2-3; D may correspond to TRBD1 or TRBD2 (5 bases each). This CDR3 region has 12 residues. Germline-derived CDR1 and CDR2 are SQVTM and ANQGSEA. Deletions cut 4 bases from V and 6 bases from J, with 11 bases between. The CDR3 nucleotides are TGCAGCGTTGTCGGGGCATGGGATACGCAGTATTTT. Translation gives CSVVGAWDTQYF.

The chain uses TRBV9 and TRBJ1-2; D unclear. The CDR3 length is 14 residues. V dropped 6 bases and J dropped 0 bases, with 12 bases sitting between them. CDR1 is SGDLS, CDR2 YYNGEE, per germline. CDR3 in DNA: TGTGCCAGCACCCTAGTTCCAGCTAACTATGGCTACACCTTC. Translation gives CASTLVPANYGYTF.